The 31 T cell receptor beta chains reported below all come from one sample, sequenced in a study of blood T cell repertoires in COVID-19. Using immunoSEQ multiplex PCR, the repertoire was profiled, and TCRdb retains in-frame clones only, with some absent. The sample contains approximately 120,000 clones, 79% of which appear only once. Sequencing was carried out using peripheral blood. The receptors derive from a man aged 40-49 years with active or convalescent COVID-19.

The chain employs TRBV19 and TRBJ2-7; 7 nucleotides agree with TRBD1. With V trimmed by 3 bases and J by 1 base, 0 bases remained unmatched. The germline CDR1 and CDR2 sequences are LNHDA and SQIVND (reference sequence). This CDR3 contains 13 residues. The CDR3 DNA reads as TGTGCCAGTAGTATGGGACAGTCCTACGAGCAGTACTTC. This codes for CASSMGQSYEQYF.

This clone appeared a few times. J is TRBJ1-5 and V is TRBV19; tentative D call: TRBD1 (6 bases). With 4 bases removed from V and 0 bases from J, the gap between germline ends came to 10 bases. The CDR3 consists of 15 residues. Germline V CDR1 and CDR2: LNHDA, SQIVND (reference sequence). The CDR3 protein is CASSTKTGSNQPQHF. DNA of the CDR3: TGTGCCAGTAGTACCAAGACAGGTAGCAATCAGCCCCAGCATTTT.

The chain carries TRBV19 and TRBJ2-1, with unresolved D. Germline CDR1 reads LNHDA; CDR2 reads SQIVND (reference sequence). The CDR3 covers 15 residues. V lost 10 bases to trimming and J lost 6 bases, with 22 bases between them. The CDR3, as DNA: TGTGCCATTCGAAAGACCGGGTCAACGGGCAATGAGCAGTTCTTC. Translating gives CAIRKTGSTGNEQFF.

This chain links TRBV10-3 with TRBJ2-3, with D perhaps TRBD2 (6 bases). Trimming removed 3 bases from V and 3 bases from J, with 13 bases in between. The germline gives CDR1 ENHRY, CDR2 SYGVKD. This CDR3 spans 15 amino acids. The CDR3 loop reads CAISEMRGGTDTQYF. CDR3 nucleotides: TGTGCCATCAGTGAAATGCGGGGAGGTACAGATACGCAGTATTTT.

The chain combines TRBV24-1 with TRBJ1-1; 8 bases line up with TRBD1. The CDR3 runs 11 residues. J gave up 8 bases and V 7 bases, and 2 bases lay outside the gene matches. The germline V gene has CDR1 KGHDR and CDR2 SFDVKD. CDR3 protein: CATRRQGEAFF. The DNA of the CDR3 is TGTGCCACCAGACGACAGGGGGAAGCTTTCTTT.

The chain uses TRBV20-1 and TRBJ2-5; D gene ambiguous. Trimming left V 3 bases short and J 3 bases short, with 5 bases between. From germline, CDR1 is DFQATT and CDR2 SNEGSKA (reference sequence). This CDR3 spans 11 amino acids. CDR3 sequence (DNA): TGCAGTGCTAGCAATGAAGAGACCCAGTACTTC. Translation gives CSASNEETQYF.

This clone was counted a few times. The rearrangement joins TRBV7-6 to TRBJ2-7, with 8 positions matching TRBD2. V was clipped by 0 bases and J by 0 bases; unmatched bases: 1. Germline loops: CDR1 SGHVS, CDR2 FNYEAQ. The CDR3 loop spans 15 amino acids. CDR3 coding DNA: TGTGCCAGCAGCTTAGCGGCGGGGGGCTCCTACGAGCAGTACTTC. Protein sequence: CASSLAAGGSYEQYF. Based on the CDR3 plus reference TRBV7-6 and TRBJ2-7, the full variable domain is GAGVSQSPRYKVTKRGQDVALRCDPISGHVSLYWYRQALGQGPEFLTYFNYEAQQDKSGLPNDRFSAERPEGSISTLTIQRTEQRDSAMYRCASSLAAGGSYEQYFGPGTRLTVT.

V is TRBV6-5 and J is TRBJ1-3; a weak D match, TRBD1 (6 bases). Germline assignment: CDR1 MNHEY and CDR2 SVGAGI. The CDR3 runs to 13 residues. Trimming took off 7 bases at V and 8 bases at J, with 15 bases between the two ends. Written as DNA, the CDR3 is TGTGCCAGCAACCTCGACAGGTTGTACACCATATATTTT. It codes for CASNLDRLYTIYF.

This clone occurred once. The chain couples TRBV2 to TRBJ2-1; TRBD1 might be the D (6 bases). The ends were cut back, 5 bases at V and 0 bases at J, with 11 bases in the middle. The CDR3 totals 15 residues. CDR1 and CDR2 (germline): SNHLY, FYNNEI. This CDR3 is CASSSGTISYNEQFF. The CDR3 nucleotides are TGTGCCAGCAGTTCCGGGACAATCTCCTACAATGAGCAGTTCTTC.

V and J are TRBV5-6 and TRBJ1-1; TRBD1 is a possible D gene (6 bases). CDR1 and CDR2 from the germline V gene are SGHDT and YYEEEE. The CDR3 has 19 amino acids. Trimming pared 2 bases from V and 0 bases from J, leaving 23 bases between. The CDR3 loop reads CASSFRFRGQTGMNTEAFF. CDR3 nucleotides: TGTGCCAGCAGCTTTCGGTTTCGGGGCCAGACAGGAATGAACACTGAAGCTTTCTTT.

This chain connects TRBV5-4 to TRBJ1-1; 7 positions match TRBD1. J gave up 6 bases and V 2 bases, and 4 bases lay outside the gene matches. CDR3 length equals 13 residues. The germline CDR1 and CDR2 sequences are SGHNT and YYREEE (reference sequence). The CDR3 sequence is CASSLRQGPEAFF. CDR3 coding DNA: TGTGCCAGCAGCTTAAGACAGGGCCCTGAAGCTTTCTTT.

The V call is TRBV24-1, the J call TRBJ1-1; 7 nucleotides align to TRBD1. Germline lookup yields CDR1 KGHDR and CDR2 SFDVKD. This CDR3 comprises 15 residues. V lost 6 bases and J lost 0; bases outside the gene matches: 6. The chain's CDR3 is CATSPTGNMNTEAFF. The CDR3 DNA reads as TGTGCCACCAGTCCGACAGGGAATATGAACACTGAAGCTTTCTTT.

The V and J genes are TRBV30 and TRBJ1-2; no reliable D call. The V gene lost 3 bases and the J gene lost 8 bases, with 16 bases spanning the gap. Germline lookup yields CDR1 GTSNPN and CDR2 SVGIG (reference sequence). The CDR3 has 13 residues. CDR3 sequence reads: CAWRTTVRGGYTF. The CDR3 DNA is TGTGCCTGGAGGACCACCGTCCGAGGGGGCTACACCTTC. Full variable domain (rest looked up from reference TRBV30 and TRBJ1-2): SQTIHQWPATLVQPVGSPLSLECTVEGTSNPNLYWYRQAAGRGLQLLFYSVGIGQISSEVPQNLSASRPQDRQFILSSKKLLLSDSGFYLCAWRTTVRGGYTFGSGTRLTVV.

The rearrangement uses TRBV12-3 or TRBV12-4 and TRBJ1-4; D uncertain. The CDR3 is made up of 13 amino acids. With 6 bases removed from V and 8 bases from J, the gap between germline ends came to 13 bases. The CDR3 reads CASSPSAREKLFF. In nucleotides, the CDR3 is TGTGCCAGCAGCCCCTCTGCGAGGGAAAAACTGTTTTTT.

This chain uses TRBV25-1 with TRBJ2-7, with TRBD1 identical over 8 bases. J was trimmed by 2 bases and V by 2 bases; bases with no gene match: 8. The germline gives CDR1 MGHDK, CDR2 SYGVNS. This CDR3 is built from 16 residues. CDR3 DNA: TGTGCCAGCAGTGAAGGCCCCGGGACAGGAACCTACGAGCAGTACTTC. Encoded protein: CASSEGPGTGTYEQYF.

V is TRBV6-2 or TRBV6-3 and J is TRBJ1-5; 9 nucleotides align to TRBD1. V dropped 2 bases and J dropped 5; count of bases not matched to a gene: 4. Looked up from germline, CDR1 is MNHEY and CDR2 is SVGEGT. The CDR3 runs to 15 residues. The CDR3 reads CASSYGGQGDQPQHF. For the CDR3, the DNA is TGTGCCAGCAGTTACGGGGGACAGGGCGATCAGCCCCAGCATTTT.

This chain connects TRBV9 to TRBJ1-1; D gene uncertain. Germline V gene data show CDR1 as SGDLS and CDR2 as YYNGEE. This CDR3 has 16 residues. V lost 4 bases to trimming and J lost 3 bases, with 19 bases between them. DNA of the CDR3: TGTGCCAGCAGCCTAAGTATTCGGGAGAAGGACACTGAAGCTTTCTTT. It codes for CASSLSIREKDTEAFF. The full variable domain, its missing parts supplied by reference TRBV9 and TRBJ1-1, is DSGVTQTPKHLITATGQRVTLRCSPRSGDLSVYWYQQSLDQGLQFLIQYYNGEERAKGNILERFSAQQFPDLHSELNLSSLELGDSALYFCASSLSIREKDTEAFFGQGTRLTVV.

This clone appeared a few times. The V gene is TRBV15, the J gene TRBJ2-1; TRBD2 matches at 10 bases. Unmatched junction bases numbered 4, after V lost 1 base and J lost 7 bases. Germline V gene data show CDR1 as LNHNV and CDR2 as YYDKDF (reference sequence). This CDR3 contains 15 residues. The CDR3 here is CATSRGLAGANEQFF. DNA of the CDR3: TGTGCCACCAGCAGAGGTCTAGCGGGGGCTAATGAGCAGTTCTTC.

The chain joins TRBV6-4 to TRBJ1-1; 9 bases are shared with TRBD1. The germline gives CDR1 MRHNA, CDR2 SNTAGT. Trimming at V came to 7 bases and at J to 4 bases, leaving 7 bases not matched to a gene. The CDR3 consists of 14 residues. The DNA of the CDR3 is TGTGCCAGCAAGCCACAGGGGGCCGCCACTGAAGCTTTCTTT. It codes for CASKPQGAATEAFF.

The V and J genes are TRBV4-2 and TRBJ2-3, with TRBD2 matching over 10 bases. Germline V gene data show CDR1 as LGHNA and CDR2 as YNFKEQ. The CDR3 has 17 residues. The trim removed 1 base at V and 4 bases at J, leaving 8 bases unmatched. Here the CDR3 DNA reads TGTGCCAGCAGCCAAGGGGTTGCAAGCGGGGGGGCAGATACGCAGTATTTT. Protein: CASSQGVASGGADTQYF.

The rearrangement links TRBV9 to TRBJ1-1, with D hard to call. Trimming shortened V by 1 base and J by 0 bases, and 10 bases separated the two germline ends. CDR1 SGDLS and CDR2 YYNGEE come from the germline V gene. This CDR3 region has 15 residues. Here the CDR3 reads CASSVSVELNTEAFF. The CDR3 bases are TGTGCCAGCAGCGTAAGTGTGGAGCTGAACACTGAAGCTTTCTTT.

The V call is TRBV11-2, the J call TRBJ1-2; 12 bases fit TRBD1. The CDR3 is 14 residues long. Trimming cost V 3 bases and J 12 bases; bases outside gene matches: 8. Germline-derived CDR1 and CDR2 are SGHAT and FQNNGV. The CDR3 region is CASSFLGQGAQNTF. The CDR3 DNA reads as TGTGCCAGCAGCTTTCTGGGACAGGGGGCGCAGAACACCTTC.

The chain recombines TRBV11-3 with TRBJ2-1; D possibly corresponds to TRBD2 (6 bases). V was clipped by 1 base and J by 4 bases, with 11 bases between them. Germline loops: CDR1 SGHNT, CDR2 YENEEA. The CDR3 loop spans 15 amino acids. The chain's CDR3 is CASSLGRVEYNEQFF. CDR3 sequence (DNA): TGTGCCAGCAGCTTAGGGAGGGTAGAATACAATGAGCAGTTCTTC. The complete variable domain, with remaining parts taken from reference TRBV11-3 and TRBJ2-1, reads EAGVVQSPRYKIIEKKQPVAFWCNPISGHNTLYWYLQNLGQGPELLIRYENEEAVDDSQLPKDRFSAERLKGVDSTLKIQPAELGDSAVYLCASSLGRVEYNEQFFGPGTRLTVL.

The chain links TRBV28 to TRBJ1-1; no clear D. The CDR3 consists of 11 residues. The germline gives CDR1 MDHEN, CDR2 SYDVKM. V lost 11 bases to trimming and J lost 7 bases, with 14 bases between them. The CDR3 sequence: CALFDGIEAFF. Written as DNA, the CDR3 is TGTGCCTTATTTGACGGGATTGAAGCTTTCTTT.

The chain uses TRBV15 and TRBJ1-5, with D perhaps matching TRBD1 (5 bases). Deletions cut 3 bases from V and 3 bases from J, with 9 bases between. The CDR3 spans 14 residues. Germline lookup yields CDR1 LNHNV and CDR2 YYDKDF (reference sequence). The CDR3: CATSRGRFNQPQHF. CDR3 nucleotide sequence: TGTGCCACCAGCAGGGGGCGATTCAATCAGCCCCAGCATTTT.

The chain has TRBV5-4 and TRBJ2-5; TRBD1 matches at 7 bases. The V segment lost 4 bases and the J segment 2 bases; nucleotides outside the gene matches: 8. Germline CDR1 reads SGHNT; CDR2 reads YYREEE (reference sequence). This CDR3 is 15 amino acids long. The DNA for the CDR3 is TGTGCCAGCAGCCCTCCACAGGGGTTGCAAGAGACCCAGTACTTC. Its translation: CASSPPQGLQETQYF.

The chain carries TRBV24-1 and TRBJ1-5, with 7 bases lining up with TRBD1. The J segment lost 5 bases and the V segment lost 4 bases, leaving 10 bases of the junction unmatched. CDR3 length: 16 residues. Germline V gene data show CDR1 as KGHDR and CDR2 as SFDVKD. The CDR3 DNA sequence: TGTGCCACCAGTGACTCACTAGGGGGCCCGGATCAGCCCCAGCATTTT. Amino acids: CATSDSLGGPDQPQHF.

The rearrangement links TRBV27 to TRBJ1-5; D is unclear. Trimming stripped 5 bases from V and 4 bases from J, with 15 bases between. Germline lookup yields CDR1 MNHEY and CDR2 SMNVEV (reference sequence). CDR3 length equals 15 residues. The CDR3 region is CASSPLADWNQPQHF. DNA of the CDR3: TGTGCCAGCAGTCCCTTGGCCGACTGGAATCAGCCCCAGCATTTT.

This chain uses TRBV7-2 with TRBJ2-4; D possibly corresponds to TRBD2 (5 bases). V dropped 5 bases and J dropped 10 bases, with 15 bases sitting between them. The CDR3 covers 13 residues. Germline-derived CDR1 and CDR2 are SGHTA and FQGNSA. In nucleotides, the CDR3 is TGTGCCAGCAGCCTTTATAAGTCGGGGATTCAGTACTTC. Its protein is CASSLYKSGIQYF.

This sequence joins TRBV5-1 and TRBJ2-2, with 7 bases fitting TRBD1. After removal of 4 bases from V and 3 bases from J, the junction contained 6 bases not matched to a gene. This CDR3 comprises 15 residues. Germline V gene sequence: CDR1 SGHRS, CDR2 YFSETQ. The CDR3 sequence is CASSRQGTDTGELFF. DNA of the CDR3: TGCGCCAGCAGCCGACAGGGAACGGACACCGGGGAGCTGTTTTTT.

The chain carries TRBV30 and TRBJ2-7, with no clear D. Germline V lookup: CDR1 GTSNPN, CDR2 SVGIG (reference sequence). The V gene lost 4 bases and the J gene lost 6 bases, with 13 bases spanning the gap. The CDR3 extends over 12 amino acids. CDR3 sequence (DNA): TGTGCCTGGAATTCCGGCCCGGGCGAGCAGTACTTC. The encoded protein is CAWNSGPGEQYF.